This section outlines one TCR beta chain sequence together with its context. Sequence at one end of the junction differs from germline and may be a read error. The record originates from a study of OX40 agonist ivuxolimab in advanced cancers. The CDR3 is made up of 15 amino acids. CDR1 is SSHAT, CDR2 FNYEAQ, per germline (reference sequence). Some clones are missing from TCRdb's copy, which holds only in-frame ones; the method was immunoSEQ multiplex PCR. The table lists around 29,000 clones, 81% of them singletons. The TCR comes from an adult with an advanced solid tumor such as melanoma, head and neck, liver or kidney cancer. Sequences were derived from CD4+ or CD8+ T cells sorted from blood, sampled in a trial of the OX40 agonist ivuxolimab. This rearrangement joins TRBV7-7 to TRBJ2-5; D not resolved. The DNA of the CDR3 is TGTGCTAGCAGCTTAGAGCCCCGCAGCCAAGAGACCCAGTACTTC. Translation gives CASSLEPRSQETQYF.